One and the same sample provided the 25 T cell receptor beta chains below, sequenced in a study of glioma-infiltrating T cells after dendritic cell vaccination. Assay: immunoSEQ multiplex PCR; the TCRdb copy retains only in-frame clones and omits some. This sample has around 97,000 clones; roughly four fifths occur once, and the top ten carry over 9.5%. The specimen comprised blood, sampled before dendritic cell vaccination. These receptors came from a human donor with glioblastoma.

The genes are TRBV11-2 and TRBJ2-1; D is uncertain. Per the germline V gene, CDR1 is SGHAT and CDR2 is FQNNGV. Deletions cut 1 base from V and 0 bases from J, with 13 bases between. This CDR3 is built from 17 residues. CDR3 DNA sequence: TGTGCCAGCAGCTTAGTGTTTCCAGTCACCTCCTACAATGAGCAGTTCTTC. It specifies CASSLVFPVTSYNEQFF.

The chain uses TRBV7-3 and TRBJ2-1, with D possibly TRBD1 on 6 matching bases. V lost 5 bases and J lost 5, with 10 bases in between. The germline V gene encodes CDR1 SGHTA and CDR2 FQGTGA. The CDR3 consists of 13 residues. CDR3 residues: CASSPGVNNEQFF. DNA of the CDR3: TGTGCCAGCAGCCCAGGGGTCAACAATGAGCAGTTCTTC.

The chain couples TRBV11-3 to TRBJ2-7; possibly TRBD2 for D (6 bases). The length of the CDR3 is 13 residues. Germline lookup yields CDR1 SGHNT and CDR2 YENEEA. Trimming cost V 4 bases and J 7 bases, with 14 bases left between them. The CDR3 spells CASSSSGPQEQYF. CDR3 sequence (DNA): TGTGCCAGCAGCTCGAGCGGGCCCCAGGAGCAGTACTTC.

V is TRBV15 and J is TRBJ1-2; 7 positions match TRBD1. The trim removed 5 bases at V and 3 bases at J, leaving 3 bases unmatched. This CDR3 comprises 13 residues. Germline V gene data show CDR1 as LNHNV and CDR2 as YYDKDF (reference sequence). CDR3 nucleotide sequence: TGTGCCACCAGCGCCGGGACAGACTATGGCTACACCTTC. This sequence encodes CATSAGTDYGYTF. Variable domain in full (rest from reference TRBV15 and TRBJ1-2): DAMVIQNPRYQVTQFGKPVTLSCSQTLNHNVMYWYQQKSSQAPKLLFHYYDKDFNNEADTPDNFQSRRPNTSFCFLDIRSPGLGDTAMYLCATSAGTDYGYTFGSGTRLTVV.

This clone was seen just once. V is TRBV4-3 and J is TRBJ1-4; the match to TRBD1 covers 9 bases. Germline CDR1 is LGHNA and CDR2 is YSLEER. The CDR3 contains 15 residues. V dropped 3 bases and J dropped 8; count of bases not matched to a gene: 7. The CDR3 nucleotides read TGCGCCAGCAGCCAGGGAGGGACAGGGTACGAAAAACTGTTTTTT. Its translation: CASSQGGTGYEKLFF.

The V and J genes are TRBV5-1 and TRBJ1-1; 8 nucleotides match TRBD1. With V trimmed by 0 bases and J by 3 bases, 4 bases remained unmatched. The CDR3 runs 15 residues. Germline V lookup: CDR1 SGHRS, CDR2 YFSETQ. The CDR3 DNA reads as TGCGCCAGCAGCTTGGAGACAGGGGCTTACACTGAAGCTTTCTTT. Protein: CASSLETGAYTEAFF.

The chain is built from TRBV7-9 and TRBJ2-7, with D uncertain. V lost 5 bases and J lost 0, with 14 bases in between. The CDR3 has 15 residues. CDR1 is SEHNR and CDR2 is FQNEAQ in the germline V gene (reference sequence). The CDR3 bases are TGTGCCAGCAGCCCTCGCGGCACTTACTCCTACGAGCAGTACTTC. Translating it yields CASSPRGTYSYEQYF.

V is TRBV7-9 and J is TRBJ2-7; perhaps TRBD2 as D (5 bases). The CDR3 has 15 amino acids. Germline values: CDR1 SEHNR, CDR2 FQNEAQ (reference sequence). V gave up 3 bases and J gave up 0 bases, with 12 bases separating them. The CDR3 nucleotides are TGTGCCAGCAGCTTCACCGGGGTCAGCTCCTACGAGCAGTACTTC. It specifies CASSFTGVSSYEQYF.

With respect to this clone: The sample holds other DNA sequences that translate to the same CDR3. The chain joins TRBV5-1 to TRBJ1-2; 7 bases match TRBD1. With 6 bases clipped from V and 4 bases from J, the junction kept 12 bases outside the gene matches. CDR3 size: 15 residues. CDR1 is SGHRS and CDR2 is YFSETQ in the germline V gene. The CDR3 DNA sequence: TGCGCCAGCAACCAGATCGGGACAGACCTCTATGGCTACACCTTC. It yields the protein CASNQIGTDLYGYTF.

The chain is built from TRBV27 and TRBJ1-6; TRBD1 matches 8 bases. This CDR3 is built from 17 residues. Germline V gene lookup returns CDR1 MNHEY and CDR2 SMNVEV (reference sequence). Losses at the gene ends were 10 bases for V and 5 bases for J; bases not matched to a gene: 16. For the CDR3, the DNA is TGTGCCACCGTACGCGCCGGGACAGGAGTAGATAATTCACCCCTCCACTTT. Its translation is CATVRAGTGVDNSPLHF.

The gene calls are TRBV11-2 and TRBJ1-2, with D maybe TRBD1 (6 bases). The CDR3 runs 15 residues. The germline V gene encodes CDR1 SGHAT and CDR2 FQNNGV. Deletions cut 5 bases from V and 4 bases from J, with 17 bases between. The CDR3, as DNA: TGTGCCAGCAGCGGGTTGGGGGGGACACTCTATGGCTACACCTTC. Amino acids: CASSGLGGTLYGYTF. Looking up the rest from reference TRBV11-2 and TRBJ1-2 gives the full variable domain: EAGVAQSPRYKIIEKRQSVAFWCNPISGHATLYWYQQILGQGPKLLIQFQNNGVVDDSQLPKDRFSAERLKGVDSTLKIQPAKLEDSAVYLCASSGLGGTLYGYTFGSGTRLTVV.

This chain connects TRBV5-4 to TRBJ1-1, with 9 bases matching TRBD1. V lost 4 bases to trimming and J lost 6 bases; unmatched junction nucleotides: 4. This CDR3 has 13 amino acids. Germline loops: CDR1 SGHNT, CDR2 YYREEE (reference sequence). The CDR3 DNA reads TGTGCCAGCAGCCCACAGGGGGCCTCTGAAGCTTTCTTT. It codes for CASSPQGASEAFF.

The V and J genes are TRBV6-5 and TRBJ2-5; D unclear. The CDR3 totals 14 residues. Germline V CDR1 and CDR2: MNHEY, SVGAGI. The germline V and J ends were trimmed by 6 bases and 3 bases, with 14 bases remaining between them. CDR3 region: CASRKENAEETQYF. In DNA, the CDR3 is TGTGCCAGCAGAAAGGAAAATGCGGAAGAGACCCAGTACTTC.

This clone came up a few times. The rearrangement links TRBV7-9 to TRBJ1-3, with 7 bases identical to TRBD1. CDR1 SEHNR and CDR2 FQNEAQ come from the germline V gene (reference sequence). V shed 5 bases, J shed 3 bases, and the junction held 7 bases outside the gene matches. CDR3 length equals 15 residues. CDR3 DNA sequence: TGTGCCAGCAGCCGCACAGGGGAAAGTGGAAACACCATATATTTT. Its protein product is CASSRTGESGNTIYF.

The gene calls are TRBV28 and TRBJ2-2, with 10 bases fitting TRBD1. In germline, CDR1 is MDHEN, CDR2 SYDVKM. Trimming at V came to 7 bases and at J to 8 bases, leaving 10 bases not matched to a gene. The CDR3 is 15 residues long. CDR3 DNA sequence: TGTGCCAGCATCTTTACCGGGGACAGGGGTGGGGAGCTGTTTTTT. It codes for CASIFTGDRGGELFF.

The chain joins TRBV5-4 to TRBJ2-5; D remains ambiguous. CDR1 SGHNT and CDR2 YYREEE come from the germline V gene (reference sequence). V was clipped by 10 bases and J by 0 bases, with 10 bases between them. CDR3 size: 12 residues. CDR3 sequence reads: CAHGEDQETQYF. The CDR3 DNA sequence: TGTGCCCACGGAGAGGACCAAGAGACCCAGTACTTC.

The genes are TRBV2 and TRBJ2-5; weak D call: TRBD1 (7 bases). This CDR3 is 14 amino acids long. V dropped 4 bases and J dropped 6 bases, with 15 bases sitting between them. CDR1 SNHLY and CDR2 FYNNEI come from the germline V gene. The DNA for the CDR3 is TGTGCCAGCAGTGTCCAGGGGGGCGGTCAGACCCAGTACTTC. Translated, it gives CASSVQGGGQTQYF.

This chain links TRBV18 with TRBJ1-1; D gene ambiguous. The CDR3 runs 15 residues. V shed 3 bases and J shed 4 bases, with 15 bases lying between them. CDR1 is KGHSH and CDR2 is LQKENI in the germline V gene. CDR3 sequence: CASSPGRVRGTEAFF. DNA of the CDR3: TGTGCCAGCTCACCGGGGAGGGTACGGGGCACTGAAGCTTTCTTT.

The rearrangement uses TRBV4-3 and TRBJ1-3, with 9 positions matching TRBD1. The CDR3 loop spans 16 amino acids. Trimming took 4 bases from V and 2 from J; bases not matched to a gene: 6. In germline, CDR1 is LGHNA, CDR2 YSLEER. The CDR3: CASSPKQGAAGNTIYF. The DNA for the CDR3 is TGCGCCAGCAGCCCGAAACAGGGGGCGGCTGGAAACACCATATATTTT.

The rearrangement joins TRBV5-1 to TRBJ1-1; 7 bases line up with TRBD1. CDR1 and CDR2 (germline): SGHRS, YFSETQ. The J segment lost 8 bases and the V segment lost 4 bases, leaving 17 bases of the junction unmatched. The CDR3 sequence is 16 residues long. CDR3 DNA sequence: TGCGCCAGCAGCCTTAGACCAAAGACAGGGCTGGGGGAAGCTTTCTTT. Protein: CASSLRPKTGLGEAFF.

The chain recombines TRBV10-3 with TRBJ2-5; maybe TRBD2 (7 bases). Germline CDR1 ENHRY, CDR2 SYGVKD. Trimming removed 9 bases at V and 5 bases at J, with 16 bases between. CDR3 length equals 13 residues. CDR3 nucleotides: TGTGCCATTAGGGGGGGGCCGGAGGAGACCCAGTACTTC. It codes for CAIRGGPEETQYF.

V usage is TRBV5-1 and J usage is TRBJ2-2, with 9 positions matching TRBD2. V was clipped by 4 bases and J by 5 bases; unmatched bases: 12. Germline-derived CDR1 and CDR2 are SGHRS and YFSETQ. The CDR3 runs 17 residues. The CDR3 DNA is TGCGCCAGCAGCCGCCTTGGCGGGGGGGCCGATACCGGGGAGCTGTTTTTT. Protein: CASSRLGGGADTGELFF. Full variable domain (remainder filled in from reference TRBV5-1 and TRBJ2-2): KAGVTQTPRYLIKTRGQQVTLSCSPISGHRSVSWYQQTPGQGLQFLFEYFSETQRNKGNFPGRFSGRQFSNSRSEMNVSTLELGDSALYLCASSRLGGGADTGELFFGEGSRLTVL.

The rearrangement links TRBV30 to TRBJ2-5, with 15 bases that match TRBD2. The ends lost 5 bases at V and 4 bases at J; junction bases unmatched: 5. In germline, CDR1 is GTSNPN, CDR2 SVGIG (reference sequence). This CDR3 has 15 residues. CDR3 in DNA: TGTGCCTGGTGGACTAGCGGGGGGGCCCCAGAGACCCAGTACTTC. Translating gives CAWWTSGGAPETQYF.

This chain links TRBV5-5 with TRBJ1-2, with 9 bases matching TRBD1. The CDR3 spans 15 residues. J gave up 4 bases and V 3 bases, and 7 bases lay outside the gene matches. Per germline, CDR1 SGHKS and CDR2 YYEKEE (reference sequence). The CDR3 sequence: CASSWGQGNFYGYTF. CDR3 in DNA: TGTGCCAGCAGCTGGGGACAGGGAAATTTCTATGGCTACACCTTC.

This rearrangement joins TRBV5-1 to TRBJ2-6, with TRBD2 as a possible D gene (7 bases). The germline V gene encodes CDR1 SGHRS and CDR2 YFSETQ. The V end was cut by 2 bases, the J end by 1 base, with 16 bases between. The CDR3 length is 18 residues. The CDR3 region has the DNA TGCGCCAGCAGCTTACAGGGAGGGATTCGATCTGGGGCCAACGTCCTGACTTTC. This translates into CASSLQGGIRSGANVLTF.